Following are 31 T cell receptor beta chains from one sample sequenced in a study of identical twins. One entry per CDR3 protein results from TCRdb running MiXCR on the 5' RACE reads. This table has roughly 750,000 distinct CDR3 sequences, approximately 22% appearing once. These records were also assigned to another study, of T cells expressing NK-cell markers.

The sample consisted of PBMCs. The receptors shown here come from a woman under 30 in good health.

There are a few counts of this clonotype. V gene TRBV6-1 combines with J gene TRBJ2-7; D ambiguous. Trimming pared 6 bases from V and 0 bases from J, leaving 15 bases between. This CDR3 comprises 15 residues. Germline-derived CDR1 and CDR2 are MNHNS and SASEGT. Here the CDR3 reads CASSRQKVSSYEQYF. CDR3 nucleotide sequence: TGTGCCAGCAGCCGTCAAAAAGTGAGCTCCTACGAGCAGTACTTC.

The rearrangement links TRBV20-1 to TRBJ2-5, with 10 positions matching TRBD2. CDR1 DFQATT and CDR2 SNEGSKA come from the germline V gene (reference sequence). The junction had 11 bases not matched to a gene; V was cut back by 8 bases and J by 5 bases. This CDR3 spans 14 amino acids. The DNA for the CDR3 is TGCAGTCCCCGGTCGTCTAGCGGGGGCGAGACCCAGTACTTC. Translation gives CSPRSSSGGETQYF.

The rearrangement links TRBV25-1 to TRBJ2-2; tentative D call: TRBD1 (5 bases). V was trimmed by 4 bases and J by 5 bases, leaving 5 bases between them. This CDR3 has 12 amino acids. Per the germline V gene, CDR1 is MGHDK and CDR2 is SYGVNS. The CDR3: CASSGQTGELFF. The CDR3 DNA follows: TGTGCCAGCAGTGGACAGACCGGGGAGCTGTTTTTT.

This clonotype occurred a few times. The chain joins TRBV6-1 to TRBJ1-2; D is ambiguous. V was trimmed by 6 bases and J by 0 bases, leaving 11 bases between them. Germline loops: CDR1 MNHNS, CDR2 SASEGT. This CDR3 contains 14 residues. The CDR3 is CASSTSGANYGYTF. In nucleotides, the CDR3 is TGTGCCAGCAGCACGAGCGGGGCTAACTATGGCTACACCTTC.

This clonotype has only a few counts. The chain employs TRBV2 and TRBJ2-1; D is unresolved. Germline V CDR1 and CDR2: SNHLY, FYNNEI. CDR3 size: 15 residues. Deletions cut 5 bases from V and 2 bases from J, with 13 bases between. The CDR3 nucleotides read TGTGCCAGCAGTCCTTTTGGAGCGCCCTACAATGAGCAGTTCTTC. This encodes CASSPFGAPYNEQFF.

This clonotype was picked up a small number of times. The rearrangement joins TRBV12-5 to TRBJ2-2; no definite D call. The CDR3 sequence is 11 residues long. Germline assignment: CDR1 LGHNT and CDR2 FRNRAP. The germline V and J ends were trimmed by 3 bases and 11 bases, with 7 bases remaining between them. CDR3 sequence: CASGFPRELFF. The CDR3, as DNA: TGTGCTAGTGGTTTCCCCCGTGAGCTGTTTTTT.

This clonotype was recorded once. V usage is TRBV3-1 and J usage is TRBJ2-7, with TRBD1 identical over 7 bases. The ends lost 1 base at V and 6 bases at J; junction bases unmatched: 6. Germline CDR1 reads LGHDT; CDR2 reads YNNKEL (reference sequence). The CDR3 is 14 amino acids. CDR3 protein: CASSQGQGRGEQYF. In DNA, the CDR3 is TGTGCCAGCAGCCAAGGACAGGGACGAGGCGAGCAGTACTTC.

This clonotype occurred a few times. This chain uses TRBV6-2 or TRBV6-3 with TRBJ2-1; 7 nucleotides match TRBD2. The CDR3 loop spans 14 amino acids. Trimming took 8 bases from V and 7 from J; bases not matched to a gene: 11. Germline V CDR1 and CDR2: MNHEY, SVGEGT. CDR3 DNA sequence: TGTGCCAGCCTGGGGATGGGGGGGAAGAATGAGCAGTTCTTC. Its translation: CASLGMGGKNEQFF.

This sequence joins TRBV12-3 or TRBV12-4 and TRBJ2-5; D remains ambiguous. V was trimmed by 6 bases and J by 5 bases, leaving 10 bases between them. CDR3 length: 12 amino acids. CDR3 amino acids: CASSSIRETQYF. The CDR3 region has the DNA TGTGCCAGCAGCTCCATAAGGGAGACCCAGTACTTC.

CDR3 amino acids: CASSGTGVGEKLFF. In DNA, the CDR3 is TGTGCCAGCAGCGGGACAGGGGTTGGTGAAAAACTGTTTTTT. The chain has TRBV7-9 and TRBJ1-4; 10 bases align to TRBD1. Germline lookup yields CDR1 SEHNR and CDR2 FQNEAQ (reference sequence). This CDR3 contains 14 residues. V trimming: 5 bases; J trimming: 7 bases; junction bases outside the gene matches: 4. The whole variable domain, filled in from reference TRBV7-9 and TRBJ1-4, reads DTGVSQNPRHKITKRGQNVTFRCDPISEHNRLYWYRQTLGQGPEFLTYFQNEAQLEKSRLLSDRFSAERPKGSFSTLEIQRTEQGDSAMYLCASSGTGVGEKLFFGSGTQLSVL.

A few counts support this clonotype. The V gene is TRBV20-1, the J gene TRBJ2-1; 13 nucleotides align to TRBD2. V was clipped by 1 base and J by 8 bases; unmatched bases: 11. The germline gives CDR1 DFQATT, CDR2 SNEGSKA (reference sequence). The CDR3 sequence is 17 residues long. The CDR3 here is CSARGGLAGARSDEQFF. The CDR3 coding sequence is TGCAGTGCTAGAGGTGGACTAGCGGGGGCTCGATCCGATGAGCAGTTCTTC.

This clonotype was seen ten or more times. This sequence joins TRBV7-9 and TRBJ1-2; no reliable D call. Trimming shortened V by 1 base and J by 8 bases, and 8 bases separated the two germline ends. CDR3 size: 12 residues. Germline CDR1 SEHNR, CDR2 FQNEAQ (reference sequence). CDR3 in amino acids: CASSLDGLGYTF. CDR3 in DNA: TGTGCCAGCAGCTTAGATGGACTGGGCTACACCTTC.

V gene TRBV20-1 combines with J gene TRBJ2-1, with TRBD2 matching over 9 bases. After removal of 6 bases from V and 1 base from J, the junction contained 10 bases not matched to a gene. The CDR3 length is 16 residues. CDR1 is DFQATT, CDR2 SNEGSKA, per germline (reference sequence). This CDR3 reads CSAGKAGLASYNEQFF. CDR3 DNA sequence: TGCAGTGCCGGAAAAGCGGGACTAGCTTCCTACAATGAGCAGTTCTTC.

This chain's CDR3 is CASSFMTGFQETQYF. The CDR3 DNA sequence: TGTGCCAGCAGTTTCATGACAGGGTTCCAAGAGACCCAGTACTTC. This chain connects TRBV27 to TRBJ2-5, with 7 bases that match TRBD1. The trim removed 3 bases at V and 1 base at J, leaving 5 bases unmatched. This CDR3 spans 15 amino acids. CDR1 and CDR2 (germline): MNHEY, SMNVEV (reference sequence).

This chain connects TRBV20-1 to TRBJ2-3, with 7 bases matching TRBD2. Germline V gene data show CDR1 as DFQATT and CDR2 as SNEGSKA (reference sequence). The CDR3 loop spans 13 amino acids. DNA for the CDR3: TGCAGGGCCGATAGCGGGTCCGCAGATACGCAGTATTTT. Protein product: CRADSGSADTQYF.

The chain has TRBV12-5 and TRBJ2-3; TRBD2 agrees at 11 bases. Germline V gives CDR1 LGHNT, CDR2 FRNRAP. The length of the CDR3 is 16 residues. J gave up 2 bases and V 6 bases, and 7 bases lay outside the gene matches. CDR3: CASGDSGGDLTDTQYF. CDR3 DNA sequence: TGTGCTAGTGGGGATAGCGGGGGGGACCTCACAGATACGCAGTATTTT.

The gene calls are TRBV20-1 and TRBJ2-7; TRBD2 agrees at 8 bases. Germline loops: CDR1 DFQATT, CDR2 SNEGSKA (reference sequence). Trimming took 3 bases from V and 4 from J; bases not matched to a gene: 5. The CDR3 is made up of 13 amino acids. The CDR3 sequence is CSASRGGMYEQYF. CDR3 nucleotides: TGCAGTGCTAGCCGCGGGGGGATGTACGAGCAGTACTTC.

This clonotype has a handful of counts. The J gene is TRBJ2-1, the V gene TRBV24-1, with D possibly being TRBD1 or TRBD2 (5 bases each). Germline V gene data show CDR1 as KGHDR and CDR2 as SFDVKD. The CDR3 spans 12 residues. The V and J ends lost 10 bases and 9 bases respectively, with 15 bases between them. The CDR3 here is CATGDGGTEQFF. The CDR3 DNA is TGTGCCACGGGGGACGGTGGGACTGAGCAGTTCTTC.

This clonotype was counted between two and nine times. The J gene is TRBJ1-2, the V gene TRBV25-1, with D tentatively TRBD1 (6 bases). The CDR3 loop spans 14 amino acids. V shed 6 bases and J shed 3 bases, with 14 bases lying between them. Germline V gives CDR1 MGHDK, CDR2 SYGVNS. The CDR3 protein is CASSLRGRDYGYTF. CDR3 DNA: TGTGCCAGCAGCCTCAGGGGTAGGGACTATGGCTACACCTTC.

V gene TRBV7-9 combines with J gene TRBJ2-1, with 13 bases matching TRBD2. V gave up 5 bases and J gave up 4 bases; unmatched junction bases: 11. CDR3 length: 18 amino acids. Per germline, CDR1 SEHNR and CDR2 FQNEAQ (reference sequence). As DNA, the CDR3 is TGTGCCAGCAGCCCTACTAGCGGGGGGGCCCTTCATTACAATGAGCAGTTCTTC. It is translated as CASSPTSGGALHYNEQFF.

There are a few counts of this clonotype. The rearrangement joins TRBV20-1 to TRBJ1-1, with 7 bases fitting TRBD1. This CDR3 contains 13 residues. The germline V gene encodes CDR1 DFQATT and CDR2 SNEGSKA (reference sequence). The V and J ends lost 4 bases and 3 bases, in that order; junction bases with no gene match: 5. The CDR3 here is CSATRQGDTEAFF. The CDR3 DNA sequence: TGCAGTGCTACCCGACAGGGAGACACTGAAGCTTTCTTT.

The chain recombines TRBV5-1 with TRBJ2-3; TRBD1 agrees at 7 bases. The V segment lost 3 bases and the J segment 5 bases; nucleotides outside the gene matches: 9. The CDR3 is made up of 15 amino acids. CDR1 and CDR2 from the germline V gene are SGHRS and YFSETQ. DNA of the CDR3: TGCGCCAGCAGCTCGGTGACAGGGTCTGGAGATACGCAGTATTTT. Protein sequence: CASSSVTGSGDTQYF. Filled out from reference TRBV5-1 and TRBJ2-3, the complete variable domain reads KAGVTQTPRYLIKTRGQQVTLSCSPISGHRSVSWYQQTPGQGLQFLFEYFSETQRNKGNFPGRFSGRQFSNSRSEMNVSTLELGDSALYLCASSSVTGSGDTQYFGPGTRLTVL.

To note about this clonotype: At one end, the junction sequence differs from germline, possibly due to a read error. The genes are TRBV30 and TRBJ2-5; D unclear. The germline V gene has CDR1 GTSNPN and CDR2 SVGIG (reference sequence). The CDR3 runs 11 residues. In DNA form, the CDR3 reads TGTGCCTGGAGTGTACGGATTGGAACAGCCTTC. Encoded protein: CAWSVRIGTAF.

The gene calls are TRBV20-1 and TRBJ1-5, with D hard to call. This CDR3 has 10 amino acids. Germline V gene sequence: CDR1 DFQATT, CDR2 SNEGSKA (reference sequence). CDR3 sequence: CSLGNQPQHF. The DNA for the CDR3 is TGCAGCCTGGGGAATCAGCCCCAGCATTTT.

This clonotype was seen a few times. V gene TRBV5-1 combines with J gene TRBJ2-7; no clear D. CDR1 is SGHRS, CDR2 YFSETQ, per germline. V was pared by 0 bases and J by 4 bases, with 14 bases between. The CDR3 length is 15 residues. The CDR3 nucleotides are TGCGCCAGCAGCTTGGAGGTTATGCCCACTTACGAGCAGTACTTC. This gives the protein CASSLEVMPTYEQYF.

The chain is built from TRBV11-2 and TRBJ1-1; no definite D call. Per the germline V gene, CDR1 is SGHAT and CDR2 is FQNNGV. The CDR3 covers 14 residues. V lost 3 bases to trimming and J lost 1 base, with 9 bases between them. Here the CDR3 DNA reads TGTGCCAGCAGCTTCCTCGACGGGAACACTGAAGCTTTCTTT. It encodes CASSFLDGNTEAFF. The full variable domain, in which reference TRBV11-2 and TRBJ1-1 provide the parts outside the CDR3, is EAGVAQSPRYKIIEKRQSVAFWCNPISGHATLYWYQQILGQGPKLLIQFQNNGVVDDSQLPKDRFSAERLKGVDSTLKIQPAKLEDSAVYLCASSFLDGNTEAFFGQGTRLTVV.

The chain joins TRBV5-1 to TRBJ1-5; no reliable D call. Trimming cost V 1 base and J 3 bases, with 5 bases left between them. In germline, CDR1 is SGHRS, CDR2 YFSETQ. The CDR3 extends over 13 amino acids. The CDR3: CASSLLPNQPQHF. The CDR3 bases are TGCGCCAGCAGCTTGCTACCCAATCAGCCCCAGCATTTT.

Remarks on this clonotype: This could be a read error, since a much larger clone is one nucleotide away. The chain employs TRBV12-3 or TRBV12-4 and TRBJ2-1; D is perhaps TRBD1 or TRBD2 (5 bases each). This CDR3 region has 14 residues. Trimming pared 6 bases from V and 5 bases from J, leaving 14 bases between. The CDR3 protein is CASSQRDVNNEQFF. Written as DNA, the CDR3 is TGTGCCAGCAGCCAAAGGGACGTCAACAATGAGCAGTTCTTC.

This sequence joins TRBV9 and TRBJ2-1, with TRBD1 identical over 9 bases. CDR1 is SGDLS and CDR2 is YYNGEE in the germline V gene. CDR3 length: 16 residues. V lost 5 bases to trimming and J lost 8 bases; unmatched junction nucleotides: 14. The CDR3 nucleotides read TGTGCCAGCAGTGAACAATTCCAGGACAGGGGCGATGAGCAGTTCTTC. Translating gives CASSEQFQDRGDEQFF.

This clonotype was picked up many times. This rearrangement joins TRBV3-1 to TRBJ1-6; D remains unclear. Germline V gene sequence: CDR1 LGHDT, CDR2 YNNKEL (reference sequence). The V end lost 3 bases, the J end lost 10 bases, and 10 bases lay between the germline ends. The CDR3 length is 13 residues. The CDR3 sequence is CASSQNYESPLHF. The DNA for the CDR3 is TGTGCCAGCAGCCAGAACTATGAATCACCCCTCCACTTT.

The chain combines TRBV5-6 with TRBJ1-5; a weak D match, TRBD1 (5 bases). In germline, CDR1 is SGHDT, CDR2 YYEEEE. Between the trimmed V and J ends, which lost 3 bases and 1 base, there was a span of 8 bases. The CDR3 sequence is 14 residues long. The CDR3 region has the DNA TGTGCCAGCAGCTCTCGACAGAGCAATCAGCCCCAGCATTTT. This encodes CASSSRQSNQPQHF.